The clone carrying this TCR beta chain was counted once. Looked up from germline, CDR1 is MNHEY and CDR2 is SVGEGT. The V segment lost 5 bases and the J segment 3 bases; nucleotides outside the gene matches: 14. This CDR3 region has 17 residues. This sample was included in a study of blood T cells in healthy people across ages. Together with a sample-barcoded 5' primer, a J-beta primer mix was included in a second PCR lasting about 6 to 11 cycles. TCRdb re-called the 5' RACE reads with MiXCR, one entry per CDR3 protein. This table holds fewer than 1,000,000 distinct CDR3 sequences, about 42% found once.

The receptor comes from a man aged 55 to 70 in good health. Material for sequencing was blood. The rearrangement uses TRBV6-2 or TRBV6-3 and TRBJ2-5; 8 nucleotides agree with TRBD2. The CDR3 region is CASSPSLYSGGEETQYF. In DNA form, the CDR3 reads TGTGCCAGCAGTCCCTCCCTGTACAGCGGGGGAGAAGAGACCCAGTACTTC.